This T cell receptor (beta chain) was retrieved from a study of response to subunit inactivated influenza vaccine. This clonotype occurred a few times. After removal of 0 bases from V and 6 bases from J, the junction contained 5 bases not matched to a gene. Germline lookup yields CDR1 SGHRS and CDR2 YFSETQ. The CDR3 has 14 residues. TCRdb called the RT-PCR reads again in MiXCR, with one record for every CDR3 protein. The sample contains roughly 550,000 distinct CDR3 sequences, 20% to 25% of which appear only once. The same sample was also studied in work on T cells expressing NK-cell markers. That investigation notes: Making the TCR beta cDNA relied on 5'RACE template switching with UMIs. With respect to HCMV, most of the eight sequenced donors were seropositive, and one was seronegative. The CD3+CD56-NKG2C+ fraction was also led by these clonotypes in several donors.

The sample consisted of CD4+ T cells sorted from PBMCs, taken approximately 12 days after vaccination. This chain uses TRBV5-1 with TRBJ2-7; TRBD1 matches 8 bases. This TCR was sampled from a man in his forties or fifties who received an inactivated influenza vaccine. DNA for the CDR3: TGCGCCAGCAGCTTGGCCGGACAGGGAGGCGAGCAGTACTTC. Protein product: CASSLAGQGGEQYF.